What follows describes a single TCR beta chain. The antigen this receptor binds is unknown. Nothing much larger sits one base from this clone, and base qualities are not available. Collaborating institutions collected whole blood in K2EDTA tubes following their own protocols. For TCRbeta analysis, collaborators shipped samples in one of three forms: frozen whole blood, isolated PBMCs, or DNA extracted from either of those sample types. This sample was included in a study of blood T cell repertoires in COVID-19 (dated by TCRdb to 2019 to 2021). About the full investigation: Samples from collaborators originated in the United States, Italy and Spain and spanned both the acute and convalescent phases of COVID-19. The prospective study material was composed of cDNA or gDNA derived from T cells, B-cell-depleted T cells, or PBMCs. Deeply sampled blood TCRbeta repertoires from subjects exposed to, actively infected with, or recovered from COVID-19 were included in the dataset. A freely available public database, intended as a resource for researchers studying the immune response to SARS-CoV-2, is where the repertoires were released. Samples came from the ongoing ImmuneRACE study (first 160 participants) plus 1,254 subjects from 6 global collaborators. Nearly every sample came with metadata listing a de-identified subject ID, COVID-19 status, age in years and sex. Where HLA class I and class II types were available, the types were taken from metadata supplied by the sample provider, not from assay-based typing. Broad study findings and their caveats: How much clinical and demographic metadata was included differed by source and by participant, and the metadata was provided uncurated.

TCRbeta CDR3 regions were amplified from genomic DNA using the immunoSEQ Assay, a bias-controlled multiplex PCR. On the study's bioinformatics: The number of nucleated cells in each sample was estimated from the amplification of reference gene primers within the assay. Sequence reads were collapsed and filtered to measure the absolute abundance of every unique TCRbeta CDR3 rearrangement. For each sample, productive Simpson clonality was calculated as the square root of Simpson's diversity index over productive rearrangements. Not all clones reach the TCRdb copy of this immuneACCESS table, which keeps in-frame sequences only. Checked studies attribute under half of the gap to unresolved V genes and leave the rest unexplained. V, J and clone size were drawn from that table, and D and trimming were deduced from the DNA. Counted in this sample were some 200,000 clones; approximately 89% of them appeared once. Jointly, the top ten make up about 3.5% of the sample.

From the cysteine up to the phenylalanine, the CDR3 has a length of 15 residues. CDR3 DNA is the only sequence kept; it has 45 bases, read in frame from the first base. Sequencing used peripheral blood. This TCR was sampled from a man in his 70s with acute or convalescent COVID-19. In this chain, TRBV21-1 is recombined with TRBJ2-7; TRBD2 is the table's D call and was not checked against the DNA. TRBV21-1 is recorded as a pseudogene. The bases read TGTGCCAGCAGCAACAGGAGACTAGAGCCCTACGAGCAGTACTTC. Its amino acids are CASSNRRLEPYEQYF.